In this sample, the clone carrying this TCR beta chain turned up once. This specimen comes from a study of blood T cell repertoires in COVID-19. The germline V gene has CDR1 SNHLY and CDR2 FYNNEI. The V and J ends lost 6 bases and 5 bases, in that order; junction bases with no gene match: 2. This CDR3 has 13 amino acids. Measured with immunoSEQ multiplex PCR; TCRdb has only the in-frame clones, and not every one. In the table there are 200,000 or so clones, 70% to 90% of which are singletons. Sequenced: PBMCs or T cells enriched from blood (not recorded which). The V call is TRBV2, the J call TRBJ2-7; 12 bases fit TRBD1. The receptor was isolated from a woman between 40 and 50 years old with acute COVID-19. CDR3 sequence reads: CASSGTGGNEQYF. In DNA form, the CDR3 reads TGTGCCAGCAGCGGGACAGGGGGCAACGAGCAGTACTTC. The whole variable domain, filled in from reference TRBV2 and TRBJ2-7, reads EPEVTQTPSHQVTQMGQEVILRCVPISNHLYFYWYRQILGQKVEFLVSFYNNEISEKSEIFDDQFSVERPDGSNFTLKIRSTKLEDSAMYFCASSGTGGNEQYFGPGTRLTVT.